This T cell receptor (beta chain) stems from a study of blood T cell repertoires in COVID-19. Overall study context: PBMCs, B-cell-depleted T cells, or T cells were the source of the cDNA or gDNA that made up the material.

Repertoires were generated with immunoSEQ multiplex PCR, while TCRdb's copy carries only in-frame clones and drops some. The sample has over 80,000 clones; more than 85% are singletons. J was trimmed by 4 bases and V by 4 bases; bases with no gene match: 8. Germline assignment: CDR1 SGDLS and CDR2 YYNGEE. The length of the CDR3 is 15 residues. This chain uses TRBV9 with TRBJ2-3; 8 positions match TRBD2. The receptor was isolated from a man between 60 and 75 years old with acute or convalescent COVID-19. Sequencing input: peripheral blood. Written as DNA, the CDR3 is TGTGCCAGCAGCACACAAGCGGGAGAGTCAGATACGCAGTATTTT. This sequence encodes CASSTQAGESDTQYF.